Listed below are T cell receptor beta chains from one sample, sequenced in a study of pediatric ulcerative colitis. Here immunoSEQ multiplex PCR was the method, and the copy in TCRdb shows in-frame clones only, minus some. The repertoire holds 60,000 or so clones, with 77% as singletons. The specimen sequenced was blood. The receptor set was obtained from a boy aged 5 to 17 with moderate ulcerative colitis. The conserved cysteine and the conserved F or W are not part of the CDR3 here.

j_call	cdr3_length	v_call	cdr3_aa
TRBJ2-1	13	TRBV6-4	ASSVEISGSNEQF
TRBJ1-5	13	TRBV19	ASSDTGRRNQPQH
TRBJ2-5	12	TRBV19	ASSIRGVQETQY
TRBJ2-1	14	TRBV4-2	ASSQEAGRADNEQF
TRBJ1-4	9	TRBV29-1	SAKFNEKLF
TRBJ2-1	14	TRBV9	ASSVEGPRGYNEQF
TRBJ2-3	14	TRBV4-1	ASSLRLAGFTDTQY
TRBJ2-3	14	TRBV10-3	AISEASGPSTDTQY
TRBJ2-7	12	TRBV7-8	ASSSRQGKGEQY
TRBJ1-1	8	TRBV6-1	ASLATEAF
TRBJ2-2	13	TRBV7-9	ASSTGQKSTGELF